This entry lists 18 T cell receptor beta chains sequenced from one sample in a study of cytomegalovirus exposure and HLA in healthy donors. Sequencing was performed with immunoSEQ multiplex PCR; in TCRdb, only in-frame clones are kept and a portion is missing. The sample holds some 68,000 clones, around 95% seen once. The sample taken for sequencing was PBMCs. These receptors were collected from a man in his late teens or twenties in good health and CMV-seronegative.

The chain combines TRBV6-5 with TRBJ2-5, with 9 bases lining up with TRBD2. Germline CDR1 and CDR2: MNHEY and SVGAGI. The CDR3 is 15 residues long. V was pared by 3 bases and J by 3 bases, with 5 bases of the junction left unmatched. The CDR3 region has the DNA TGTGCCAGCAGTTATTTAGCGGGAGAGAAAGAGACCCAGTACTTC. As protein: CASSYLAGEKETQYF.

The rearrangement joins TRBV7-9 to TRBJ1-6; tentatively, D is TRBD1 (5 bases). Germline V gives CDR1 SEHNR, CDR2 FQNEAQ (reference sequence). Deletions cut 6 bases from V and 6 bases from J, with 15 bases between. The CDR3 is 15 residues long. The CDR3 protein is CASSIPTETNSPLHF. Here the CDR3 DNA reads TGTGCCAGCAGTATCCCGACAGAAACTAATTCACCCCTCCACTTT.

This chain uses TRBV7-2 with TRBJ1-2; D is uncertain. Per the germline V gene, CDR1 is SGHTA and CDR2 is FQGNSA. Trimming removed 1 base at V and 3 bases at J, with 6 bases between. The CDR3 length is 13 residues. CDR3 DNA: TGTGCCAGCAGCTTAGGAGGGTACTATGGCTACACCTTC. The encoded protein is CASSLGGYYGYTF.

The CDR3, as DNA: TGCGCCAGCAGCCAAGACACAGGGGGCACAGATACGCAGTATTTT. It translates to CASSQDTGGTDTQYF. This sequence joins TRBV4-1 and TRBJ2-3, with 7 bases that match TRBD1. The CDR3 runs to 15 residues. Germline values: CDR1 MGHRA, CDR2 YSYEKL. V dropped 0 bases and J dropped 1; count of bases not matched to a gene: 1.

The chain joins TRBV27 to TRBJ2-1; 11 bases agree with TRBD2. This CDR3 spans 17 amino acids. Looked up from germline, CDR1 is MNHEY and CDR2 is SMNVEV (reference sequence). V lost 8 bases, J lost 0 bases, and 9 bases stayed unmatched. The CDR3 loop is CASRRASGGSSYNEQFF. Here the CDR3 DNA reads TGTGCCAGCCGTAGGGCTAGCGGGGGGAGCTCCTACAATGAGCAGTTCTTC.

This sequence joins TRBV5-4 and TRBJ1-1; 8 nucleotides match TRBD1. CDR3 size: 13 residues. Losses at the gene ends were 4 bases for V and 6 bases for J; bases not matched to a gene: 5. The germline gives CDR1 SGHNT, CDR2 YYREEE (reference sequence). The CDR3 sequence is CASSDQGASEAFF. In nucleotides, the CDR3 is TGTGCCAGCAGCGATCAGGGGGCGTCTGAAGCTTTCTTT. Variable domain in full (rest from reference TRBV5-4 and TRBJ1-1): ETGVTQSPTHLIKTRGQQVTLRCSSQSGHNTVSWYQQALGQGPQFIFQYYREEENGRGNFPPRFSGLQFPNYSSELNVNALELDDSALYLCASSDQGASEAFFGQGTRLTVV.

The V and J genes are TRBV6-6 and TRBJ1-1; 8 nucleotides agree with TRBD1. The germline CDR1 and CDR2 sequences are MNHNY and SVGAGI (reference sequence). CDR3 size: 15 residues. V trimming: 5 bases; J trimming: 0 bases; junction bases outside the gene matches: 5. The CDR3 spells CASSRGQGMNTEAFF. In nucleotides, the CDR3 is TGTGCCAGCAGTCGAGGACAGGGTATGAACACTGAAGCTTTCTTT.

The V call is TRBV27, the J call TRBJ1-2; possibly TRBD1 for D (5 bases). The length of the CDR3 is 13 residues. Germline CDR1 reads MNHEY; CDR2 reads SMNVEV (reference sequence). Between the trimmed V and J ends, which lost 5 bases and 6 bases, there was a span of 13 bases. CDR3 coding DNA: TGTGCCAGCAGTCCACGGGGGGGTAATGGCTACACCTTC. Its translation is CASSPRGGNGYTF.

CDR3 in DNA: TGCGCCAGCAGGCCGACAGACTCAACTAATGAAAAACTGTTTTTT. It yields the protein CASRPTDSTNEKLFF. The rearrangement joins TRBV10-2 to TRBJ1-4; TRBD1 might be the D (5 bases). V gave up 6 bases and J gave up 0 bases, with 11 bases separating them. Germline V gene sequence: CDR1 WSHSY, CDR2 SAAADI. CDR3 size: 15 residues.

The CDR3 region is CASSLGVGLLNSPLHF. The CDR3 region has the DNA TGTGCCAGCAGTTTAGGGGTAGGCCTCCTTAATTCACCCCTCCACTTT. This chain links TRBV6-5 with TRBJ1-6; D may be TRBD1 (5 bases). Germline assignment: CDR1 MNHEY and CDR2 SVGAGI. The CDR3 loop spans 16 amino acids. V lost 4 bases and J lost 6, with 16 bases in between.

The chain carries TRBV7-9 and TRBJ2-6, with a possible D match to TRBD1 (5 bases). Between the trimmed V and J ends, which lost 5 bases and 4 bases, there was a span of 15 bases. The CDR3 extends over 16 amino acids. The germline gives CDR1 SEHNR, CDR2 FQNEAQ (reference sequence). In nucleotides, the CDR3 is TGTGCCAGCAGCGTCCAGGGCGCCCTCGGGGCCAACGTCCTGACTTTC. Amino acid sequence: CASSVQGALGANVLTF.

This clone has only a few counts. The genes are TRBV4-2 and TRBJ2-5; 7 bases are shared with TRBD2. The V segment lost 0 bases and the J segment 4 bases; nucleotides outside the gene matches: 14. Germline V lookup: CDR1 LGHNA, CDR2 YNFKEQ. The CDR3 is made up of 18 amino acids. CDR3 amino acids: CASSQDFVGGPRRETQYF. CDR3 sequence (DNA): TGTGCCAGCAGCCAAGATTTCGTGGGAGGGCCGAGGCGAGAGACCCAGTACTTC.

CDR3 in DNA: TGTGCCAGCAGCCATCCTACGACTGCTCTCAACACAGATACGCAGTATTTT. Amino acids: CASSHPTTALNTDTQYF. V gene TRBV7-6 combines with J gene TRBJ2-3; no definite D call. This CDR3 has 17 residues. V lost 5 bases to trimming and J lost 2 bases, with 20 bases between them. Germline V gene lookup returns CDR1 SGHVS and CDR2 FNYEAQ. Variable domain in full (rest from reference TRBV7-6 and TRBJ2-3): GAGVSQSPRYKVTKRGQDVALRCDPISGHVSLYWYRQALGQGPEFLTYFNYEAQQDKSGLPNDRFSAERPEGSISTLTIQRTEQRDSAMYRCASSHPTTALNTDTQYFGPGTRLTVL.

This clone was recorded only once. This chain joins TRBV2 and TRBJ1-1; D is perhaps TRBD1 (6 bases). The CDR3 covers 15 residues. Germline values: CDR1 SNHLY, CDR2 FYNNEI. Trimming took 3 bases from V and 0 from J, leaving 11 bases between them. Here the CDR3 reads CASSDTKGVNTEAFF. The CDR3 bases are TGTGCCAGCAGTGATACGAAGGGGGTGAACACTGAAGCTTTCTTT. Filled out from reference TRBV2 and TRBJ1-1, the complete variable domain reads EPEVTQTPSHQVTQMGQEVILRCVPISNHLYFYWYRQILGQKVEFLVSFYNNEISEKSEIFDDQFSVERPDGSNFTLKIRSTKLEDSAMYFCASSDTKGVNTEAFFGQGTRLTVV.

This clone appeared once. This rearrangement joins TRBV6-1 to TRBJ2-2; D is uncertain. From germline, CDR1 is MNHNS and CDR2 SASEGT. There are 12 residues in the CDR3. V was shortened by 7 bases and J by 0 bases, with 3 bases between the two germline ends. The CDR3 region has the DNA TGTGCCAGCACTTCGAACACCGGGGAGCTGTTTTTT. This translates into CASTSNTGELFF.

The rearrangement uses TRBV19 and TRBJ1-2; no clear D. CDR3 length: 13 amino acids. Germline CDR1 reads LNHDA; CDR2 reads SQIVND (reference sequence). V was trimmed by 3 bases and J by 8 bases, leaving 13 bases between them. The CDR3 DNA follows: TGTGCCAGTAGTATGATTCAGGCTGGCGGCTACACCTTC. Protein sequence: CASSMIQAGGYTF.

This chain connects TRBV7-2 to TRBJ2-5, with D tentatively TRBD1 (5 bases). The DNA matches TRBJ2-7 better at its end, which makes the J call doubtful. Germline lookup yields CDR1 SGHTA and CDR2 FQGNSA. The CDR3 is 14 residues long. Here the CDR3 DNA reads TGTGCCAGCAGCTTAGACAGGAACCGTTACGAGCAGTACTTC. Protein sequence: CASSLDRNRYEQYF.

The chain combines TRBV27 with TRBJ2-6; D gene unclear. This CDR3 has 16 residues. Trimming shortened V by 3 bases and J by 1 base, and 10 bases separated the two germline ends. Germline V gives CDR1 MNHEY, CDR2 SMNVEV (reference sequence). CDR3 amino acids: CASSFRGESGANVLTF. The CDR3 coding sequence is TGTGCCAGCAGTTTCCGAGGCGAATCTGGGGCCAACGTCCTGACTTTC.